This T cell receptor beta chain is drawn from a study of T cell changes during pregnancy in multiple sclerosis. Repertoires were generated with immunoSEQ multiplex PCR, while TCRdb's copy carries only in-frame clones and drops some. This table holds some 76,000 clones, around 90% found once. The sequence was obtained from a female donor with multiple sclerosis, enrolled in a pregnancy study. The sequencing here drew on CD4+ T cells from peripheral blood mononuclear cells, taken after pregnancy.

The CDR3 sequence: CASSRGPSSGNTIYF. DNA of the CDR3: TGTGCCAGCAGCCGAGGGCCGAGCTCTGGAAACACCATATATTTT. The V and J genes are TRBV6-1 and TRBJ1-3; D ambiguous. The V gene's germline CDR1 is MNHNS and CDR2 SASEGT. The CDR3 has 15 amino acids. Trimming cost V 6 bases and J 0 bases, with 12 bases left between them.